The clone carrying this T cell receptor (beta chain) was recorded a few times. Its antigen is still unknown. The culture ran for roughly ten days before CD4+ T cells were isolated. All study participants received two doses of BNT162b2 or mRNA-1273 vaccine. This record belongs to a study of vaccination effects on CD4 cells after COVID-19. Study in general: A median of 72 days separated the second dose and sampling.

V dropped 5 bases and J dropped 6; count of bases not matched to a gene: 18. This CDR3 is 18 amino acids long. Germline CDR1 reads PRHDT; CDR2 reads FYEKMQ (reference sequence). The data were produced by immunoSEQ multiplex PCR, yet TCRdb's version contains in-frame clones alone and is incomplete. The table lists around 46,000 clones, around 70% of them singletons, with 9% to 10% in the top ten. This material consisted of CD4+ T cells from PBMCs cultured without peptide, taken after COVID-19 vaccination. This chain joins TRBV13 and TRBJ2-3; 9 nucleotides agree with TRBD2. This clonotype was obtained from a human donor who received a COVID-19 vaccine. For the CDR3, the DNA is TGTGCCAGCAGCCCTCCTTCCTTAGCGGGAGCAACCGGTGATACGCAGTATTTT. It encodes CASSPPSLAGATGDTQYF. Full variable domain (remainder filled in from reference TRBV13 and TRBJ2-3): AAGVIQSPRHLIKEKRETATLKCYPIPRHDTVYWYQQGPGQDPQFLISFYEKMQSDKGSIPDRFSAQQFSDYHSELNMSSLELGDSALYFCASSPPSLAGATGDTQYFGPGTRLTVL.